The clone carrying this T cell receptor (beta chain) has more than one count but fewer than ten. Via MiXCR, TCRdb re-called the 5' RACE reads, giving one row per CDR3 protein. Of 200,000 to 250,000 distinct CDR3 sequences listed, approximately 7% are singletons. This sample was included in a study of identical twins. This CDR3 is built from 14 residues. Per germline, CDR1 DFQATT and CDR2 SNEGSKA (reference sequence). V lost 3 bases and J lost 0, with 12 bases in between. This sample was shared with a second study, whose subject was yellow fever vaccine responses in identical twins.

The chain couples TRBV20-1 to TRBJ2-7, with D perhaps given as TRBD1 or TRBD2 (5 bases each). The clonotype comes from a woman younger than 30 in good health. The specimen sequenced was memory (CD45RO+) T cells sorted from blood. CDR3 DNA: TGCAGTGCTAGCCTCCGGGACCGCTCCTACGAGCAGTACTTC. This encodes CSASLRDRSYEQYF.